A single sample gave rise to the 25 T cell receptor beta chains below, sequenced in a study of T cells expressing NK-cell markers. No DNA is given; TCRdb re-called the 5' RACE reads and lists each CDR3 protein once. Recorded for this sample: under 200,000 distinct CDR3 sequences. Source material: blood T cells: a sorted CD56 or NKG2C T cell subset, CD4+ or CD8+ T cells, or bulk PBMC T cells (not recorded which). Receptors were obtained from a woman aged 18-70 years in good health.

The genes are TRBV4-1 and TRBJ2-6; the TCRdb D gene call, TRBD1, has no DNA to confirm it. The CDR3 has 18 residues. From germline, CDR1 is MGHRA and CDR2 YSYEKL. CDR3 loop: CASSHPLRTASGANVLTF.

V is TRBV20-1 and J is TRBJ1-1; the TCRdb D gene call, TRBD1, has no DNA to confirm it. Germline loops: CDR1 DFQATT, CDR2 SNEGSKA (reference sequence). This CDR3 is 16 amino acids long. The CDR3 loop is CSAFPALDRMNTEAFF.

CDR3 sequence: CASRGGSYNSPLHF. The V and J genes are TRBV5-1 and TRBJ1-6. In germline, CDR1 is SGHRS, CDR2 YFSETQ. The length of the CDR3 is 14 residues.

The chain employs TRBV19 and TRBJ1-5; TCRdb's D call, TRBD1, is unchecked because there is no DNA. This CDR3 comprises 14 residues. Germline V gene lookup returns CDR1 LNHDA and CDR2 SQIVND (reference sequence). This CDR3 reads CASSDRGGNQPQHF.

The V call is TRBV25-1, the J call TRBJ2-7; without DNA, the TCRdb call of TRBD1 cannot be checked. Looked up from germline, CDR1 is MGHDK and CDR2 is SYGVNS. CDR3 length: 16 residues. This chain's CDR3 is CASSGLLGQRSYEQYF.

This chain connects TRBV2 to TRBJ2-1; the D gene TCRdb calls, TRBD1, cannot be checked with no DNA. The CDR3 is made up of 14 amino acids. Germline V CDR1 and CDR2: SNHLY, FYNNEI. The CDR3 here is CASSEGRGSYEQFF.

The chain carries TRBV10-3 and TRBJ1-5. Germline loops: CDR1 ENHRY, CDR2 SYGVKD. This CDR3 region has 15 residues. CDR3: CAISEGGGAQQPQHF.

V is TRBV5-6 and J is TRBJ1-3. The CDR3 sequence is 14 residues long. The germline V gene encodes CDR1 SGHDT and CDR2 YYEEEE. The CDR3 here is CASSYRVYGNTIYF.

This sequence joins TRBV2 and TRBJ2-7; TCRdb indicates TRBD2, and absent DNA this call remains unverified. Germline loops: CDR1 SNHLY, CDR2 FYNNEI. The length of the CDR3 is 14 residues. The CDR3 spells CASKRTSGSDEQYF.

This rearrangement joins TRBV5-1 to TRBJ1-1; there is no DNA to check the TCRdb D call of TRBD1. The CDR3 covers 13 residues. Germline V gene lookup returns CDR1 SGHRS and CDR2 YFSETQ. Here the CDR3 reads CASSLGDRGGSFF.

This chain connects TRBV5-4 to TRBJ1-1. CDR1 is SGHNT, CDR2 YYREEE, per germline (reference sequence). The CDR3 is 13 amino acids. The CDR3 reads CASSTDGDTGAFF.

This chain uses TRBV3-1 with TRBJ2-1; TCRdb proposes TRBD2, but this gene call is untestable without DNA. There are 16 residues in the CDR3. Germline V lookup: CDR1 LGHDT, CDR2 YNNKEL (reference sequence). CDR3: CASSQDWPGGPNEQFF.

The chain joins TRBV5-1 to TRBJ2-7; the D gene TCRdb calls, TRBD1, cannot be checked with no DNA. This CDR3 is 15 amino acids long. Germline lookup yields CDR1 SGHRS and CDR2 YFSETQ. The CDR3 reads CASSPGQVEPYEQYF.

The chain joins TRBV27 to TRBJ2-1. Germline V gene sequence: CDR1 MNHEY, CDR2 SMNVEV (reference sequence). The CDR3 is 13 amino acids. This CDR3 is CASSLSRYNEQFF.

This rearrangement joins TRBV5-6 to TRBJ2-3; without DNA, the TCRdb call of TRBD2 cannot be checked. Germline V gene data show CDR1 as SGHDT and CDR2 as YYEEEE. The CDR3 is 14 residues long. The CDR3 reads CASSPAWETDTQYF.

The chain links TRBV7-2 to TRBJ2-1; TCRdb designates TRBD2, a call that cannot be tested without DNA. There are 16 residues in the CDR3. Germline CDR1 SGHTA, CDR2 FQGNSA. CDR3 amino acids: CASSLIAGDSYNEQFF.

The chain employs TRBV5-1 and TRBJ2-1; the D call from TCRdb, TRBD2, cannot be confirmed without DNA. Germline CDR1 SGHRS, CDR2 YFSETQ. CDR3 size: 15 residues. This CDR3 reads CASSSGLPTYNEQFF.

CDR3 sequence: CASIGPRGGDTF. The chain is built from TRBV5-6 and TRBJ1-2. The CDR3 length is 12 residues. Germline V gene data show CDR1 as SGHDT and CDR2 as YYEEEE.

The gene calls are TRBV7-9 and TRBJ1-4. Germline assignment: CDR1 SEHNR and CDR2 FQNEAQ (reference sequence). This CDR3 comprises 15 residues. CDR3 amino acids: CASSLTVHQNEKLFF.

This chain links TRBV11-1 with TRBJ2-7; there is no DNA to check the TCRdb D call of TRBD2. Germline-derived CDR1 and CDR2 are SGHAT and FQDESV (reference sequence). This CDR3 contains 19 residues. This CDR3 is CASSTTPRLAGDLTYEQYF. Supplemented by reference TRBV11-1 and TRBJ2-7, the full variable domain reads EAEVAQSPRYKITEKSQAVAFWCDPISGHATLYWYRQILGQGPELLVQFQDESVVDDSQLPKDRFSAERLKGVDSTLKIQPAELGDSAMYLCASSTTPRLAGDLTYEQYFGPGTRLTVT.

V is TRBV7-3 and J is TRBJ2-5; TCRdb's D call of TRBD2 is untestable without DNA. This CDR3 is 16 amino acids long. Germline V gene sequence: CDR1 SGHTA, CDR2 FQGTGA. This CDR3 reads CASSFWTSGSKETQYF.

The chain couples TRBV5-5 to TRBJ1-1; lacking DNA, the TRBD1 call made by TCRdb goes unchecked. Germline loops: CDR1 SGHKS, CDR2 YYEKEE (reference sequence). The CDR3 is 15 residues long. The CDR3 here is CASSTGQGGWTEAFF.

The rearrangement joins TRBV10-3 to TRBJ2-2; no DNA is available, so the TRBD1 call from TCRdb remains unchecked. The CDR3 is 16 amino acids. Looked up from germline, CDR1 is ENHRY and CDR2 is SYGVKD. Here the CDR3 reads CAIRNPGQANTGELFF.

J is TRBJ2-5 and V is TRBV29-1; the D call from TCRdb, TRBD1, cannot be confirmed without DNA. Germline V CDR1 and CDR2: SQVTM, ANQGSEA. This CDR3 is 13 amino acids long. CDR3 loop: CSVSDWGEETQYF.

V gene TRBV5-6 combines with J gene TRBJ2-6. CDR1 and CDR2 (germline): SGHDT, YYEEEE. CDR3 length: 16 amino acids. CDR3 region: CASSFGRGSGANVLTF.